This T cell receptor (beta chain) was sequenced in a study of CD8 T cells in ankylosing spondylitis. Quantitative barcoded 5'-RACE was used to prepare TCR beta libraries. TCRdb fed the 5' RACE reads into MiXCR, producing one record per CDR3 protein. The top ten hold roughly 15% of the sample, which has approximately 140,000 distinct CDR3 sequences, approximately 44% seen once. V was pared by 7 bases and J by 9 bases, with 13 bases between. The CDR3 has 12 amino acids. This clonotype was sampled from a male donor with ankylosing spondylitis. The material sequenced was synovial fluid, either unsorted or a sorted T cell fraction (not recorded which). The chain has TRBV12-3 or TRBV12-4 and TRBJ2-1; D unclear. The CDR3 bases are TGTGCCAGCACTACCGCGGTTGGTGAGCAGTTCTTC. Protein product: CASTTAVGEQFF.